A single sample is the source of the 4 T cell receptor beta chains below, sequenced in a study of OX40 agonist ivuxolimab in advanced cancers. Produced via immunoSEQ multiplex PCR; TCRdb's table is partial and in-frame only. This table holds some 75,000 clones, roughly 90% found once. Sequenced material: CD4+ or CD8+ T cells sorted from blood, taken in a trial of the OX40 agonist ivuxolimab. Receptors were obtained from an adult with an advanced solid tumor such as melanoma, head and neck, liver or kidney cancer.

The chain couples TRBV7-9 to TRBJ2-7, with D possibly TRBD2 on 6 matching bases. The CDR3 runs to 14 residues. CDR1 and CDR2 (germline): SEHNR, FQNEAQ (reference sequence). V was pared by 5 bases and J by 2 bases, with 13 bases between. Here the CDR3 DNA reads TGTGCCAGCAGCCTAACGGACTATCCCTACGAGCAGTACTTC. Translation gives CASSLTDYPYEQYF.

CDR3 sequence reads: CSARVGVTDTQYF. The CDR3 nucleotides read TGCAGCGCCCGAGTGGGGGTCACAGATACGCAGTATTTT. The rearrangement uses TRBV29-1 and TRBJ2-3; D is perhaps TRBD1 or TRBD2 (5 bases each). Trimming took off 7 bases at V and 2 bases at J, with 13 bases between the two ends. CDR1 and CDR2 from the germline V gene are SQVTM and ANQGSEA. This CDR3 is 13 amino acids long.

The rearrangement joins TRBV9 to TRBJ2-1; the D call may be TRBD1 or TRBD2 (5 bases each). CDR1 is SGDLS and CDR2 is YYNGEE in the germline V gene. CDR3 length: 17 residues. With 0 bases removed from V and 1 base from J, the gap between germline ends came to 14 bases. The CDR3 DNA sequence: TGTGCCAGCAGCGTAGGGCTTGGGACGTCTTCCTACAATGAGCAGTTCTTC. It encodes CASSVGLGTSSYNEQFF.

V usage is TRBV6-1 and J usage is TRBJ2-1; tentatively, D is TRBD2 (6 bases). The V gene lost 2 bases and the J gene lost 3 bases, with 14 bases spanning the gap. The CDR3 runs to 16 residues. Germline CDR1 is MNHNS and CDR2 is SASEGT. CDR3 DNA sequence: TGTGCCAGCAGTGAATGGGGGGATGGGGGCTACAATGAGCAGTTCTTC. Its protein product is CASSEWGDGGYNEQFF.